The next 15 T cell receptor beta chains were all read from a single sample in a study of T cell changes during pregnancy in multiple sclerosis (dated by TCRdb to 2018 to 2020). Libraries were constructed by the immunoSEQ multiplex PCR assay. TCRdb limited this immuneACCESS table to in-frame rearrangements with V and J called. A share of clones is missing; checked studies link under half to unresolved V genes, and the rest is unexplained. Within this sample are around 73,000 clones, with roughly 92% of them counted one time only. About 2.5% of the sample rests with the top ten. The sequences come from peripheral blood, collected in the third trimester of pregnancy. The receptor source for this set is a female donor in good health, enrolled as a control in a pregnancy study.

The chain joins TRBV29-1 to TRBJ2-5; maybe TRBD2 (5 bases). TRBJ2-7 explains the end of the DNA better; the J call may be wrong. CDR3 size: 11 residues. From germline, CDR1 is SQVTM and CDR2 ANQGSEA. The CDR3 loop is CSVRGGYEQYF. The CDR3 region has the DNA TGCAGCGTCCGGGGTGGCTACGAGCAGTACTTC.

This clone showed up just once. The chain carries TRBV28 and TRBJ1-2; a possible D gene is TRBD1 (5 bases). V lost 7 bases to trimming and J lost 4 bases, with 13 bases between them. The CDR3 covers 13 residues. Germline CDR1 reads MDHEN; CDR2 reads SYDVKM. The CDR3 DNA follows: TGTGCCAGCAAAGAGAGACAGTCCTATGGCTACACCTTC. Translation gives CASKERQSYGYTF.

The rearrangement uses TRBV7-9 and TRBJ2-3, with D tentatively TRBD2 (5 bases). V lost 2 bases and J 0 bases, leaving 9 bases between the germline ends. The CDR3 consists of 15 residues. The germline V gene has CDR1 SEHNR and CDR2 FQNEAQ (reference sequence). The CDR3 DNA reads as TGTGCCAGCAGCTTATATCGGGATAGCACAGATACGCAGTATTTT. Encoded protein: CASSLYRDSTDTQYF.

The V call is TRBV27, the J call TRBJ1-5; perhaps TRBD1 as D (5 bases). The length of the CDR3 is 15 residues. V lost 3 bases and J 2 bases, leaving 11 bases between the germline ends. CDR1 and CDR2 from the germline V gene are MNHEY and SMNVEV (reference sequence). CDR3 sequence reads: CASSFAGNGNQPQHF. As DNA, the CDR3 is TGTGCCAGCAGTTTCGCAGGGAACGGCAATCAGCCCCAGCATTTT.

The chain combines TRBV21-1 with TRBJ2-1; the table's D call, TRBD1, has no DNA check behind it. TRBV21-1 is annotated as a pseudogene. This CDR3 is 15 amino acids long. The CDR3 nucleotides are TGTGCCAGCAGCAGTTGGACACCCCAAAACAATGAGCAGTTCTTC. Translated: CASSSWTPQNNEQFF.

The V and J genes are TRBV28 and TRBJ2-7; 8 bases align to TRBD1. V gave up 6 bases and J gave up 5 bases; unmatched junction bases: 9. CDR1 and CDR2 (germline): MDHEN, SYDVKM. The CDR3 contains 14 residues. The CDR3 spells CASSLLTGVHEQYF. The CDR3 DNA reads as TGTGCCAGCAGCCTCCTGACAGGGGTCCACGAGCAGTACTTC. Together with reference TRBV28 and TRBJ2-7, the CDR3 gives the full variable domain: DVKVTQSSRYLVKRTGEKVFLECVQDMDHENMFWYRQDPGLGLRLIYFSYDVKMKEKGDIPEGYSVSREKKERFSLILESASTNQTSMYLCASSLLTGVHEQYFGPGTRLTVT.

This chain connects TRBV28 to TRBJ2-5, with 7 positions matching TRBD2. This CDR3 spans 14 amino acids. Germline CDR1 is MDHEN and CDR2 is SYDVKM. V shed 5 bases and J 5 bases; nucleotides not matched to a gene: 8. The CDR3 region has the DNA TGTGCCAGCAGTGGGGGGGGGAGACAGGAGACCCAGTACTTC. This codes for CASSGGGRQETQYF. The full variable domain, its missing parts supplied by reference TRBV28 and TRBJ2-5, is DVKVTQSSRYLVKRTGEKVFLECVQDMDHENMFWYRQDPGLGLRLIYFSYDVKMKEKGDIPEGYSVSREKKERFSLILESASTNQTSMYLCASSGGGRQETQYFGPGTRLLVL.

V and J are TRBV6-5 and TRBJ2-5; 9 positions match TRBD2. CDR3 length: 15 amino acids. Losses at the gene ends were 6 bases for V and 2 bases for J; bases not matched to a gene: 7. The germline V gene has CDR1 MNHEY and CDR2 SVGAGI. CDR3 DNA sequence: TGTGCCAGCAGGGAGCGGGGGGCTTCACAAGAGACCCAGTACTTC. Amino acids: CASRERGASQETQYF.

This CDR3 is CSVRLTGVNSPLHF. Written as DNA, the CDR3 is TGCAGCGTCCGACTCACGGGGGTCAATTCACCCCTCCACTTT. The chain carries TRBV29-1 and TRBJ1-6, with D maybe TRBD1 (5 bases). Germline V gene lookup returns CDR1 SQVTM and CDR2 ANQGSEA. The CDR3 totals 14 residues. Trimming cost V 6 bases and J 7 bases, with 16 bases left between them. Supplemented by reference TRBV29-1 and TRBJ1-6, the full variable domain reads SAVISQKPSRDICQRGTSLTIQCQVDSQVTMMFWYRQQPGQSLTLIATANQGSEATYESGFVIDKFPISRPNLTFSTLTVSNMSPEDSSIYLCSVRLTGVNSPLHFGNGTRLTVT.

This chain joins TRBV27 and TRBJ2-7; 12 nucleotides line up with TRBD2. Germline V gene data show CDR1 as MNHEY and CDR2 as SMNVEV (reference sequence). J lost 2 bases, V lost 6 bases, and 5 bases had no gene match. There are 15 residues in the CDR3. The CDR3 nucleotides are TGTGCCAGCAGAGCTAGCGGGGGGGCGACCTACGAGCAGTACTTC. Amino acid sequence: CASRASGGATYEQYF.

This chain links TRBV4-3 with TRBJ2-1; the match to TRBD2 covers 15 bases. This CDR3 spans 18 amino acids. The germline V gene has CDR1 LGHNA and CDR2 YSLEER. Trimming took 1 base from V and 7 from J; bases not matched to a gene: 8. CDR3 sequence: CASSQGVSGTSGRNEQFF. The DNA for the CDR3 is TGCGCCAGCAGCCAAGGGGTATCAGGGACTAGCGGGAGGAATGAGCAGTTCTTC.

The rearrangement uses TRBV19 and TRBJ2-5; TRBD2 aligns across 10 bases. Germline V CDR1 and CDR2: LNHDA, SQIVND (reference sequence). V shed 7 bases and J 2 bases; nucleotides not matched to a gene: 4. This CDR3 has 14 residues. The DNA for the CDR3 is TGTGCCAGTACAGCGGGGGGGAGGCAAGAGACCCAGTACTTC. This codes for CASTAGGRQETQYF. The full variable domain, with the rest looked up from reference TRBV19 and TRBJ2-5, is DGGITQSPKYLFRKEGQNVTLSCEQNLNHDAMYWYRQDPGQGLRLIYYSQIVNDFQKGDIAEGYSVSREKKESFPLTVTSAQKNPTAFYLCASTAGGRQETQYFGPGTRLLVL.

The gene calls are TRBV18 and TRBJ2-3; 8 bases are a match to TRBD2. The CDR3 has 15 residues. Germline V gene data show CDR1 as KGHSH and CDR2 as LQKENI. With V trimmed by 2 bases and J by 0 bases, 1 base remained unmatched. The CDR3 loop is CASSPIAGSTDTQYF. The DNA for the CDR3 is TGTGCCAGCTCACCAATAGCGGGAAGCACAGATACGCAGTATTTT.

The J gene is TRBJ2-1, the V gene TRBV4-3, with 9 bases fitting TRBD2. The CDR3 totals 16 residues. The germline CDR1 and CDR2 sequences are LGHNA and YSLEER. Trimming removed 1 base from V and 9 bases from J; junction bases left unmatched: 10. The CDR3 sequence is CASSQVGAGGGREQFF. The CDR3 coding sequence is TGCGCCAGCAGCCAAGTAGGAGCGGGAGGAGGTCGTGAGCAGTTCTTC.

The chain recombines TRBV5-1 with TRBJ2-5, with D tentatively TRBD1 (5 bases). V was pared by 4 bases and J by 4 bases, with 20 bases between. Germline loops: CDR1 SGHRS, CDR2 YFSETQ. The CDR3 has 16 amino acids. CDR3 amino acids: CASSPVAGSQRETQYF. CDR3 bases: TGCGCCAGCAGCCCGGTGGCAGGGTCACAGAGAGAGACCCAGTACTTC.